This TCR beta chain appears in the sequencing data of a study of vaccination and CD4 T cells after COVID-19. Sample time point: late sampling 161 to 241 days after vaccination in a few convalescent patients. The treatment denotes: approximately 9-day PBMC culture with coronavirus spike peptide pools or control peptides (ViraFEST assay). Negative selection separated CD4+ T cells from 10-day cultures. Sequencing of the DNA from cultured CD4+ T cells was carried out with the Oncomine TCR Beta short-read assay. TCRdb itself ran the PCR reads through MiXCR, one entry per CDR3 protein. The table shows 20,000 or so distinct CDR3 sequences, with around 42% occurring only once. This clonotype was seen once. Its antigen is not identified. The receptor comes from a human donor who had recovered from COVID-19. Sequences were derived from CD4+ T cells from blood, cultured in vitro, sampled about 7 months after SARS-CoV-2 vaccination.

The DNA for the CDR3 is TGTGCCAGCAGTTCCGTACAGGGAATCGGATCCGGGCAGTACTTC. This sequence encodes CASSSVQGIGSGQYF. V is TRBV6-5 and J is TRBJ2-7; D might be TRBD1 (6 bases). The germline V gene encodes CDR1 MNHEY and CDR2 SVGAGI. The CDR3 spans 15 residues. V was cut by 4 bases and J by 9 bases, with 22 bases left in between.